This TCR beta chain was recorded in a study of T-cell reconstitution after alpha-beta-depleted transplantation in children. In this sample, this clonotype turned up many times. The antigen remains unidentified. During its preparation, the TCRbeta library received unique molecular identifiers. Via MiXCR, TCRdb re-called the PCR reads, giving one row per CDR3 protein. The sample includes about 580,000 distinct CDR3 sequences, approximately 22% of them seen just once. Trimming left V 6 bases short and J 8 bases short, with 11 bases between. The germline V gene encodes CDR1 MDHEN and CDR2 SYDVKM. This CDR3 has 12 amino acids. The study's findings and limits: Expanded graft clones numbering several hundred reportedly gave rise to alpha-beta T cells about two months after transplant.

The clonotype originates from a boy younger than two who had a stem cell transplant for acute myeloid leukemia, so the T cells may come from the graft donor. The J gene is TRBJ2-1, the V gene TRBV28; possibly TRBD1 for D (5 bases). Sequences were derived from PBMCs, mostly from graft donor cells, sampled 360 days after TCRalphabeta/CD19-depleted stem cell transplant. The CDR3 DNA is TGTGCCAGCAGCCGCAAGGGGTATGAGCAGTTCTTC. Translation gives CASSRKGYEQFF.